The 8 T cell receptor beta chains reported below all come from one sample, sequenced in a study of Japanese encephalitis immunity and Zika vaccine responses (dated by TCRdb to the early 2020s). The library was obtained by 5' RACE. The sequencing machine was an Illumina MiSeq. The public reads were quality trimmed at Q25 with fastp and then assembled into clones with MiXCR by TCRdb, keeping productive beta chains. A single entry per CDR3 protein holds the most common genes and DNA from its merged rows. This sample is represented by approximately 150 distinct CDR3 sequences; approximately 30% of them were singletons. The ten largest make up less than 85% of the sample. PBMCs were labeled with CellTrace CFSE and were cultured for more than 5 days in RPMI containing about 7.5% human serum plus peptide pools at approximately 0.93 ug/mL each. Unfixed proliferating CD4 T cells were sorted on a BD FACSAria as live CD56-CD19-CD16-CD3+CD4+ CFSE-low cells.

Sequencing used antigen-activated CD4+ T cells from blood, cultured, obtained during a Zika inactivated vaccine study. All receptors come from an adult woman who received an inactivated Zika virus vaccine.

This clonotype has a handful of counts. The chain recombines TRBV6-2 or TRBV6-3 with TRBJ2-1, with 8 bases matching TRBD2. V shed 0 bases, J shed 5 bases, and the junction held 6 bases outside the gene matches. From germline, CDR1 is MNHEY and CDR2 SVGEGT. This CDR3 has 16 residues. The CDR3 nucleotides read TGTGCCAGCAGTTACTCACCGGGACTAGTAAACAATGAGCAGTTCTTC. As protein: CASSYSPGLVNNEQFF.

Points on this clonotype: A read error may be the cause here, since a much bigger clone is one base away. This chain connects TRBV5-1 to TRBJ1-2; tentatively, D is TRBD1 (5 bases). Germline V CDR1 and CDR2: SGHRS, YFSETQ. The CDR3 is 14 residues long. The DNA for the CDR3 is TGCGCCAGCAGCTTCGGGACCCTGGACTATGGCTACAGCTTC. Protein product: CASSFGTLDYGYSF.

This clonotype counts as large. The rearrangement uses TRBV5-1 and TRBJ2-4; no definite D call. The germline gives CDR1 SGHRS, CDR2 YFSETQ. CDR3 length: 13 residues. Trimming left V 4 bases short and J 6 bases short, with 11 bases between. CDR3 sequence (DNA): TGCGCCAGCAGCCCCGACGGCGGAAACATTCAGTACTTC. It translates to CASSPDGGNIQYF.

This clonotype rates as large (0.1 to 1%). V gene TRBV7-2 combines with J gene TRBJ2-2, with D possibly TRBD2 on 7 matching bases. Germline values: CDR1 SGHTA, CDR2 FQGNSA. This CDR3 is 15 amino acids long. V was pared by 1 base and J by 5 bases, with 11 bases between. The CDR3, as DNA: TGTGCCAGCAGCTTAGACGGGGGGCATACCGGGGAGCTGTTTTTT. It translates to CASSLDGGHTGELFF.

V gene TRBV10-2 combines with J gene TRBJ2-7; tentatively, D is TRBD1 (6 bases). CDR1 is WSHSY and CDR2 is SAAADI in the germline V gene. Trimming took 5 bases from V and 6 from J, leaving 11 bases between them. The CDR3 runs to 12 residues. CDR3 sequence reads: CASSITGFEQYF. The CDR3 DNA sequence: TGCGCCAGCAGTATCACAGGGTTCGAGCAGTACTTC.

By share, this clonotype ranks as large (0.1 to 1%). This chain links TRBV3-1 with TRBJ1-4; D gene unclear. Trimming pared 1 base from V and 8 bases from J, leaving 17 bases between. This CDR3 has 16 residues. Germline values: CDR1 LGHDT, CDR2 YNNKEL (reference sequence). Here the CDR3 reads CASSQAGGSWREKLFF. CDR3 DNA: TGTGCCAGCAGCCAAGCAGGTGGGTCGTGGCGGGAAAAACTGTTTTTT.

The genes are TRBV11-2 and TRBJ1-5; 9 bases map to TRBD1. Looked up from germline, CDR1 is SGHAT and CDR2 is FQNNGV. V lost 1 base, J lost 6 bases, and 1 base stayed unmatched. CDR3 length: 14 amino acids. The chain's CDR3 is CASSLGQGGQPQHF. CDR3 DNA: TGTGCCAGCAGCTTAGGACAGGGGGGTCAGCCCCAGCATTTT. The variable domain in full, with the rest retrieved from reference TRBV11-2 and TRBJ1-5, is EAGVAQSPRYKIIEKRQSVAFWCNPISGHATLYWYQQILGQGPKLLIQFQNNGVVDDSQLPKDRFSAERLKGVDSTLKIQPAKLEDSAVYLCASSLGQGGQPQHFGDGTRLSIL.

CDR3 bases: TGTGCCAGCAGTTACAGCAGGGGCGACAATGAGCAGTTCTTC. This encodes CASSYSRGDNEQFF. This chain uses TRBV6-5 with TRBJ2-1; possibly TRBD1 for D (6 bases). This CDR3 is 14 amino acids long. The germline gives CDR1 MNHEY, CDR2 SVGAGI. The germline V and J ends were trimmed by 2 bases and 5 bases, with 10 bases remaining between them.